This TCR beta chain stems from a study of cytomegalovirus exposure and HLA in healthy donors. Study-wide results and limits: Per a prior analysis, the majority of TCR beta V segments were productive roughly 87% or roughly 30% of the time. A later analysis, which compared TCR beta chains of equal frequency, found the HLA-associated ones more clonally expanded. The classifier, whose performance was assessed in both the original and validation cohorts, reportedly diagnosed cytomegalovirus status with high specificity and sensitivity.

J gave up 0 bases and V 6 bases, and 7 bases lay outside the gene matches. This CDR3 is built from 16 residues. CDR1 and CDR2 from the germline V gene are KGHSH and LQKENI. As for this clone: The antigen remains undetermined.

PCR was performed using 60 Vbeta and 13 Jbeta primers. Assay: immunoSEQ multiplex PCR; the TCRdb copy retains only in-frame clones and omits some. The table lists 150,000 to 200,000 clones, just over 75% of them singletons. The sample comprised PBMCs. V gene TRBV18 combines with J gene TRBJ2-2, with 7 bases matching TRBD1. This receptor was taken from a man aged 25 to 45 in good health and CMV-seronegative. The CDR3 DNA sequence: TGTGCCAGCTCCCCGATACAGGGGCCGAACACCGGGGAGCTGTTTTTT. Its protein is CASSPIQGPNTGELFF.